This is a list of T cell receptor beta chains from one sample in a study of cytomegalovirus exposure and HLA in healthy donors. Profiled with immunoSEQ multiplex PCR; TCRdb holds only in-frame clones, not every one. The sample holds about 190,000 clones, more than 70% seen once. The specimen sequenced was PBMCs. The receptor set was obtained from a man aged 25-45 years in good health and CMV-seropositive. Both conserved end residues are part of each CDR3. Fields, in order: clone size, V gene, J gene, D gene, CDR3 DNA, CDR3 protein. D genes are given only for firm matches. A clone size is listed for some rows: how often the clone was seen (once, few, many), or a class if it is expanded.

clone_size: -; v_call: TRBV7-9; j_call: TRBJ2-1; d_call: -; cdr3_nt: TGTGCCAGCAGCTTCCAGGGAAAACCCTCCTACAATGAGCAGTTCTTC; cdr3_aa: CASSFQGKPSYNEQFF
clone_size: -; v_call: TRBV2; j_call: TRBJ1-5; d_call: TRBD1; cdr3_nt: TGTGCCAGCAGCCAGGACAGGGATCAGCCCCAGCATTTT; cdr3_aa: CASSQDRDQPQHF
clone_size: -; v_call: TRBV4-3; j_call: TRBJ1-3; d_call: -; cdr3_nt: TGCGCCAGCAGCCTCTCCCTCCAGGGGTCTGGAAACACCATATATTTT; cdr3_aa: CASSLSLQGSGNTIYF
clone_size: -; v_call: TRBV6-1; j_call: TRBJ2-3; d_call: -; cdr3_nt: TGTGCCAGCTCAGTCTGGCCTAGCACAGATACGCAGTATTTT; cdr3_aa: CASSVWPSTDTQYF
clone_size: -; v_call: TRBV5-6; j_call: TRBJ2-7; d_call: -; cdr3_nt: TGTGCCAGCAGCTTTACAGACTACGAGCAGTACTTC; cdr3_aa: CASSFTDYEQYF
clone_size: few; v_call: TRBV6-1; j_call: TRBJ2-5; d_call: -; cdr3_nt: TGTGCCAGCAGTGGACAGATCCAAGAGACCCAGTACTTC; cdr3_aa: CASSGQIQETQYF
clone_size: few; v_call: TRBV7-9; j_call: TRBJ2-5; d_call: TRBD2; cdr3_nt: TGTGCTACGACTAGCGAAGCTTTACGGGGAGAGACCCAGTACTTC; cdr3_aa: CATTSEALRGETQYF
clone_size: -; v_call: TRBV7-3; j_call: TRBJ2-2; d_call: -; cdr3_nt: TGTGCCAGCAGCTTGCAGGGGCTGGGAACCGGGGAGCTGTTTTTT; cdr3_aa: CASSLQGLGTGELFF
clone_size: -; v_call: TRBV29-1; j_call: TRBJ1-2; d_call: TRBD1; cdr3_nt: TGCAGCGTTGAGGACAGGGGGCCACATCACTTC; cdr3_aa: CSVEDRGPHHF
clone_size: once; v_call: TRBV7-9; j_call: TRBJ1-6; d_call: -; cdr3_nt: TGTTCCAGCAGCTTTCAGGGTTCGGAAAATTCACCCCTCCACTTT; cdr3_aa: CSSSFQGSENSPLHF
clone_size: -; v_call: TRBV7-2; j_call: TRBJ2-2; d_call: -; cdr3_nt: TGTGCCAGCAGCTCCCGACGGAGGGGGCCAAACACCGGGGAGCTGTTTTTT; cdr3_aa: CASSSRRRGPNTGELFF
clone_size: -; v_call: TRBV18; j_call: TRBJ2-3; d_call: TRBD2; cdr3_nt: TGTGCCAGCTCACCTACTAGCGCCGGAGATACGCAGTATTTT; cdr3_aa: CASSPTSAGDTQYF
clone_size: -; v_call: TRBV7-6; j_call: TRBJ2-1; d_call: -; cdr3_nt: TGTGCCAGCAGCTCTACCCTAGGCCGTTACAATGAGCAGTTCTTC; cdr3_aa: CASSSTLGRYNEQFF
clone_size: once; v_call: TRBV7-3; j_call: TRBJ1-2; d_call: TRBD1; cdr3_nt: TGTGCCAGCAGCTCCGGGACAGGCCATGGCTACACCTTC; cdr3_aa: CASSSGTGHGYTF
clone_size: -; v_call: TRBV28; j_call: TRBJ2-5; d_call: TRBD2; cdr3_nt: TGTGCCAGCAGTAGCGGGAGCGGAGAGACCCAGTACTTC; cdr3_aa: CASSSGSGETQYF
clone_size: -; v_call: TRBV30; j_call: TRBJ2-7; d_call: -; cdr3_nt: TGTGCCTGGAGTTTCAGGGGATACGAGCAGTACTTC; cdr3_aa: CAWSFRGYEQYF
clone_size: -; v_call: TRBV29-1; j_call: TRBJ2-4; d_call: -; cdr3_nt: TGCAGCGTTGGCGGGTTAGCCAAAAACATTCAGTACTTC; cdr3_aa: CSVGGLAKNIQYF
clone_size: -; v_call: TRBV9; j_call: TRBJ2-7; d_call: -; cdr3_nt: TGTGCCAGCAGCGTAGGGCTAGCTGGCGAGCAGTACTTC; cdr3_aa: CASSVGLAGEQYF